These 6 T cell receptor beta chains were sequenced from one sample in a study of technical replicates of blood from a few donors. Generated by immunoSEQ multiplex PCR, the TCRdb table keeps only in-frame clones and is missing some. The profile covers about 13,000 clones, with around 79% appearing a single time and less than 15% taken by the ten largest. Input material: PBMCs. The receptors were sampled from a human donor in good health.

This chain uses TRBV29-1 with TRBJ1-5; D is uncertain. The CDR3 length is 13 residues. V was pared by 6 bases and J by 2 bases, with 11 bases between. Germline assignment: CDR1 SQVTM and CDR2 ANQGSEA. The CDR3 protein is CSVQNRGNQPQHF. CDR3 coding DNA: TGCAGCGTGCAAAACAGAGGCAATCAGCCCCAGCATTTT.

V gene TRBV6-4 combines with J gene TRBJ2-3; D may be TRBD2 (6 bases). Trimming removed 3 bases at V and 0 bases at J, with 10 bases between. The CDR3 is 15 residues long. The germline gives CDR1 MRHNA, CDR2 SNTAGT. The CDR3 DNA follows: TGTGCCAGCAGTGAAGGCGGAGGGAGCACAGATACGCAGTATTTT. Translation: CASSEGGGSTDTQYF.

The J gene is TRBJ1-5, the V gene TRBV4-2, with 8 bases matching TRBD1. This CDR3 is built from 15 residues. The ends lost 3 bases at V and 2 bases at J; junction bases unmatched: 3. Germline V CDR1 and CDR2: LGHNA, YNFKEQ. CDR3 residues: CASSQTGAGNQPQHF. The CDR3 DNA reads TGTGCCAGCAGCCAGACAGGGGCGGGCAATCAGCCCCAGCATTTT.

CDR3 region: CASTALGGAGINYGYTF. CDR3 bases: TGTGCCAGCACTGCCCTGGGGGGGGCAGGTATAAACTATGGCTACACCTTC. The chain is built from TRBV27 and TRBJ1-2; maybe TRBD1 (6 bases). Germline lookup yields CDR1 MNHEY and CDR2 SMNVEV (reference sequence). The CDR3 length is 17 residues. V lost 7 bases, J lost 2 bases, and 23 bases lay in between.

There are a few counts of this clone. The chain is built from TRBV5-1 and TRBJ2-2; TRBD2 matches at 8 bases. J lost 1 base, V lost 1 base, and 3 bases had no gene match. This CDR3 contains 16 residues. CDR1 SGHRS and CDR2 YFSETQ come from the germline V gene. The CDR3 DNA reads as TGCGCCAGCAGCTTGATCAGCGGGAGGAACACCGGGGAGCTGTTTTTT. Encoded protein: CASSLISGRNTGELFF.

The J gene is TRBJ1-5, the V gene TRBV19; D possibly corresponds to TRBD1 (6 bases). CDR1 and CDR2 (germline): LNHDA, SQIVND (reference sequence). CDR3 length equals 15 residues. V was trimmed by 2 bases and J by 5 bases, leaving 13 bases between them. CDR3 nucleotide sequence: TGTGCCAGTAGTATAAGGCAGGGGTCCGATCAGCCCCAGCATTTT. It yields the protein CASSIRQGSDQPQHF.